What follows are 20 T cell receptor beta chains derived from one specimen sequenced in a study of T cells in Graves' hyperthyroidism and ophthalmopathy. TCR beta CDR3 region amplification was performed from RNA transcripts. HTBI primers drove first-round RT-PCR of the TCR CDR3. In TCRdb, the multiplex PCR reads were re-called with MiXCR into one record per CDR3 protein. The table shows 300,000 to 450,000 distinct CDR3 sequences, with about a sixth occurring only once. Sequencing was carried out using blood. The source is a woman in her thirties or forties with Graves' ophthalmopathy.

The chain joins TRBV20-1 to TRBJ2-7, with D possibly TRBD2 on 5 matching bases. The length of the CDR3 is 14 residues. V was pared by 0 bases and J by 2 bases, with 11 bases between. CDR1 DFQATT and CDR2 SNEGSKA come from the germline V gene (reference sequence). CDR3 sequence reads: CSARDLEETYEQYF. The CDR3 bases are TGCAGTGCTAGAGATTTGGAGGAAACCTACGAGCAGTACTTC.

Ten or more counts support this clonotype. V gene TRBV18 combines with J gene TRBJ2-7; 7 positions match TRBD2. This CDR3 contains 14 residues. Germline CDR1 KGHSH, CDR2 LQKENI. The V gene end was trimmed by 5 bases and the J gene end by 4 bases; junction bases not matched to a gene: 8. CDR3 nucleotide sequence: TGTGCCAGCTCAGCCTCGGGGGGTTTATACGAGCAGTACTTC. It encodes CASSASGGLYEQYF.

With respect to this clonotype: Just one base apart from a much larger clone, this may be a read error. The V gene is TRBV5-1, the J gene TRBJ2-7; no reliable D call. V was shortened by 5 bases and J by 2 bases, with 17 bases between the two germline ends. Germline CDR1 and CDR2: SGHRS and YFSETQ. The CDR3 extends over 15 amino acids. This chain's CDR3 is CASRVATVTTYEQYF. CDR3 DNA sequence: TGCGCCAGCAGGGTCGCGACGGTAACGACCTACGAGCAGTACTTC.

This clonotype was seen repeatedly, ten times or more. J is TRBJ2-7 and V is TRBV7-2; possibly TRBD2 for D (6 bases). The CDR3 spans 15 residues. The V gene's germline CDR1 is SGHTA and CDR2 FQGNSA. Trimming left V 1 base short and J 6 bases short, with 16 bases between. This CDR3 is CASSLVRGAGGEQYF. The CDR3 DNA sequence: TGTGCCAGCAGCTTAGTTCGTGGGGCCGGGGGCGAGCAGTACTTC.

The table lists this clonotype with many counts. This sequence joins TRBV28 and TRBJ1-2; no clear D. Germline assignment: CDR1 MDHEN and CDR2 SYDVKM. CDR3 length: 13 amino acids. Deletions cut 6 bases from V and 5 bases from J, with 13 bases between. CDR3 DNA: TGTGCCAGCAGCCCCCCCGGACCTTATGGCTACACCTTC. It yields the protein CASSPPGPYGYTF.

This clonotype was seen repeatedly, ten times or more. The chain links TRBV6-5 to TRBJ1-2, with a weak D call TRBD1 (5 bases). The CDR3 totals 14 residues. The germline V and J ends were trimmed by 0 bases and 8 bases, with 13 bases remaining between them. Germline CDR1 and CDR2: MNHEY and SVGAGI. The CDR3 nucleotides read TGTGCCAGCAGTTACTCCTGGCAGGGCGCAGGCTACACCTTC. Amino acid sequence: CASSYSWQGAGYTF.

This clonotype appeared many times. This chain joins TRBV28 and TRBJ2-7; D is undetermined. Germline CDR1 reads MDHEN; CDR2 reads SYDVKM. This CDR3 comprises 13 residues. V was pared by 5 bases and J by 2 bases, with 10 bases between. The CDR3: CASSLGGPYEQYF. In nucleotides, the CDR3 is TGTGCCAGCAGTCTGGGCGGACCCTACGAGCAGTACTTC.

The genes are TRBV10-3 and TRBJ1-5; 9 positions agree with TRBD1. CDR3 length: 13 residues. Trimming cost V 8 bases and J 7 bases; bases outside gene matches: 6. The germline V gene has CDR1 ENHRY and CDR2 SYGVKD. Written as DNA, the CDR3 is TGTGCCATCCGGGGGACAGGGAACCAGCCCCAGCATTTT. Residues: CAIRGTGNQPQHF.

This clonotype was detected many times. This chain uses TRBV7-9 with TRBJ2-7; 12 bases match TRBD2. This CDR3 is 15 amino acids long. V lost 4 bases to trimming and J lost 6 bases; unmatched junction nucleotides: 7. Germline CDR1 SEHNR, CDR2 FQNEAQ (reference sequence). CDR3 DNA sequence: TGTGCCAGCAGCTCCGGCTGGACTAGCGGGACCGAGCAGTACTTC. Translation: CASSSGWTSGTEQYF.

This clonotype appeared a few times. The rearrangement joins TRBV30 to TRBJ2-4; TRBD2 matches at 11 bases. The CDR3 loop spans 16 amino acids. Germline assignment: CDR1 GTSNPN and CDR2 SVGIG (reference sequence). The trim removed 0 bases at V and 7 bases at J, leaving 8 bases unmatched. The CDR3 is CAWSVGLAGGGNIQYF. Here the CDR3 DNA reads TGTGCCTGGAGTGTAGGGCTAGCGGGGGGCGGCAACATTCAGTACTTC.

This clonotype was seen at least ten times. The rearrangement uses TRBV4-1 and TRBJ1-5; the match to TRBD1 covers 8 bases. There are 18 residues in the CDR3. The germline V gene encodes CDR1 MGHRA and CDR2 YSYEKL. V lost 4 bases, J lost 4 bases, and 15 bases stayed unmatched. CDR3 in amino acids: CASSRGQGSPNENQPQHF. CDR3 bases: TGCGCCAGCAGCCGAGGACAGGGAAGCCCTAATGAAAATCAGCCCCAGCATTTT.

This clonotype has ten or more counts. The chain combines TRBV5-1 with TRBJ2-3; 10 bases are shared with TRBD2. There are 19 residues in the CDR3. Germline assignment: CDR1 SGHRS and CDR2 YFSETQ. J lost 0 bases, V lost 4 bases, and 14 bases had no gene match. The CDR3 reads CASSPGLAGGTTSTDTQYF. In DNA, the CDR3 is TGCGCCAGCAGCCCTGGTTTAGCGGGAGGAACAACTAGCACAGATACGCAGTATTTT.

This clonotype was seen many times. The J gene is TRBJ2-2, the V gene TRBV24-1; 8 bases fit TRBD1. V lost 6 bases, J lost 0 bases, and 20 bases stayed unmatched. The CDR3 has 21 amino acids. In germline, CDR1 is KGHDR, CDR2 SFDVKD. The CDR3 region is CATSPPGQGGESLANTGELFF. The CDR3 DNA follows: TGTGCCACCAGTCCTCCTGGACAGGGAGGCGAGTCCCTAGCGAACACCGGGGAGCTGTTTTTT.

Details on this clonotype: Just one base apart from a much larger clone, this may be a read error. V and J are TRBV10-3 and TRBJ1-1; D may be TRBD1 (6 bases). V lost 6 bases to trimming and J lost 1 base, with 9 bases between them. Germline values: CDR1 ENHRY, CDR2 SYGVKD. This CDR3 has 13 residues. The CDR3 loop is CAIREDRNTEAFF. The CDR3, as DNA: TGTGCCATCAGGGAGGACAGGAACACTGAAGCTTTCTTT.

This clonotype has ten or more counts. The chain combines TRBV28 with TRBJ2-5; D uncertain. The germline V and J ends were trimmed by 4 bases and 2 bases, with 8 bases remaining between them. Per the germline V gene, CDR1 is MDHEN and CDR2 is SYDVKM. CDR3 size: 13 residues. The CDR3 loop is CASSYQWQETQYF. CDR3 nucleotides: TGTGCCAGCAGTTACCAGTGGCAAGAGACCCAGTACTTC.

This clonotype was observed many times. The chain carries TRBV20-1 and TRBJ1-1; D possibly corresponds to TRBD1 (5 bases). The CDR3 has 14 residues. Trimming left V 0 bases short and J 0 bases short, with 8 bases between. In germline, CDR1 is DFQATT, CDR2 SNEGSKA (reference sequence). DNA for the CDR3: TGCAGTGCTAGAGATAGGGGATTGAACACTGAAGCTTTCTTT. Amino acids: CSARDRGLNTEAFF.

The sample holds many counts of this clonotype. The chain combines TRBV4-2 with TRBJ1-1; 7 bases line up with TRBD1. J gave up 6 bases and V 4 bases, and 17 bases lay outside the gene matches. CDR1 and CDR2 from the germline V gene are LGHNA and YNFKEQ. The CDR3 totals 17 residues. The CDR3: CASSLHSPTGGGPEAFF. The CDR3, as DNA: TGTGCCAGCAGCCTGCACTCACCTACTGGAGGGGGCCCTGAAGCTTTCTTT.

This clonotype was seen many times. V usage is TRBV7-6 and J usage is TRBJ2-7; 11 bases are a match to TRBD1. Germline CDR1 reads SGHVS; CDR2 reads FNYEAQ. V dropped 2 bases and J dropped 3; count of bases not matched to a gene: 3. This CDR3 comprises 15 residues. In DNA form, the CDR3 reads TGTGCCAGCAGCTTACAGGGGACAGGGGGCTACGAGCAGTACTTC. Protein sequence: CASSLQGTGGYEQYF.

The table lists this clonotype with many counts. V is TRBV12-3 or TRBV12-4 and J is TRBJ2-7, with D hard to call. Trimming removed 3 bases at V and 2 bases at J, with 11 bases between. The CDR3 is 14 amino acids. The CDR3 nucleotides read TGTGCCAGCAGTTTTGAGGACGGACCCTACGAGCAGTACTTC. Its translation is CASSFEDGPYEQYF.

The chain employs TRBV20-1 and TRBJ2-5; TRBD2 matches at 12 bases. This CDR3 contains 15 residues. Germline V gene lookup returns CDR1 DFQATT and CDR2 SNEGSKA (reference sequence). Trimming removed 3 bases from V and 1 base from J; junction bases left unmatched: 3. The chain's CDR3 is CSASKTSGSQETQYF. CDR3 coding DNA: TGCAGTGCTAGCAAGACTAGCGGGAGCCAAGAGACCCAGTACTTC.